These T cell receptor beta chains were read from a single sample in a study of T-cell memory formation after mild COVID-19. TCRdb re-called the 5' RACE reads with MiXCR, one entry per CDR3 protein. The sample comprises fewer than 150,000 distinct CDR3 sequences, 20% to 25% of which are singletons, and roughly 37% rests with the top ten. What was sequenced was PBMCs or a T cell subset sorted from them (not recorded which). The receptors were sampled from a young man who had mild COVID-19 (a few samples of this study predate the infection). Cell type and time point are not known. CDR3s include the opening cysteine and the closing phenylalanine or tryptophan. The D gene is left open where the match is weak. The listing skips clone size in some rows; elsewhere it reads once, few, many or a size class.

>TRBV5-5|.|.|TRBJ1-1
CASSLVVRRNTEAFF
TGTGCCAGCAGCTTGGTTGTCCGGAGGAACACTGAAGCTTTCTTT
>TRBV3-1|.|once|TRBJ2-7
CASSQDRDEQYF
TGTGCCAGCAGCCAAGATAGGGACGAGCAGTACTTC
>TRBV11-2|.|.|TRBJ2-5
CASRNNDFSSGETQYF
TGTGCCAGCAGAAATAATGACTTCTCCAGCGGAGAGACCCAGTACTTC
>TRBV13|TRBD1|few|TRBJ1-6
CASREFGQGASSYNSPLHF
TGTGCCAGCCGGGAGTTCGGACAGGGGGCCAGCTCCTATAATTCACCCCTCCACTTT
>TRBV4-3|.|.|TRBJ2-1
CASSHAGRNNEQFF
TGCGCCAGCAGCCACGCGGGGCGAAACAATGAGCAGTTCTTC
>TRBV2|.|.|TRBJ1-2
CASSEAKRNYGYTF
TGTGCCAGCAGTGAAGCTAAACGGAACTATGGCTACACCTTC
>TRBV4-3|.|.|TRBJ1-3
CASSHSGGVTDSGNTIYF
TGCGCCAGCAGCCACTCGGGGGGAGTAACGGACTCTGGAAACACCATATATTTT
>TRBV6-5|.|.|TRBJ2-5
CASTPVLGETQYF
TGTGCCAGCACCCCGGTCCTTGGGGAGACCCAGTACTTC
>TRBV4-1|.|.|TRBJ2-3
CASSLHQGPGTDTQYF
TGCGCCAGCAGCCTGCATCAGGGGCCTGGCACAGATACGCAGTATTTT
>TRBV7-9|.|.|TRBJ2-3
CASSQKTPLANTQYF
TGTGCCAGCAGCCAGAAGACACCGCTAGCTAATACGCAGTATTTT
>TRBV2|.|.|TRBJ2-1
CASSDTGNEQFF
TGTGCCAGCAGTGATACCGGGAATGAGCAGTTCTTC
>TRBV11-2|TRBD2|.|TRBJ2-1
CASSLGQRGPSYNEQFF
TGTGCCAGCAGCTTAGGGCAGCGGGGGCCCTCCTACAATGAGCAGTTCTTC
>TRBV7-2|.|.|TRBJ2-7
CASSFYLRGSYEQYF
TGTGCCAGCAGCTTCTATCTTAGGGGTTCCTACGAGCAGTACTTC
>TRBV4-3|.|.|TRBJ2-2
CASSRRGPPTNTGELFF
TGCGCCAGCAGCCGCCGGGGTCCCCCCACGAACACCGGGGAGCTGTTTTTT
>TRBV5-1|TRBD2|few|TRBJ2-1
CASSLYPLAGADNEQFF
TGCGCCAGCAGCTTGTATCCACTAGCGGGGGCCGACAATGAGCAGTTCTTC
>TRBV4-3|TRBD2|few|TRBJ2-1
CASSGGLAGSWGEQFF
TGCGCCAGTTCGGGGGGCCTAGCGGGGTCATGGGGTGAGCAGTTCTTC
>TRBV6-1|TRBD2|many|TRBJ2-5
CASSEAIGSGEETQYF
TGTGCCAGCAGTGAAGCGATCGGTAGCGGGGAAGAGACCCAGTACTTC
>TRBV4-1|.|.|TRBJ2-7
CASSQETGQGGYEQYF
TGCGCCAGCAGCCAAGAGACCGGGCAGGGGGGATACGAGCAGTACTTC
>TRBV6-5|.|.|TRBJ2-3
CASSYAPRDTQYF
TGTGCCAGCAGTTACGCCCCCCGGGATACGCAGTATTTT
>TRBV4-1|.|.|TRBJ2-1
CASSHPPRGQFF
TGCGCCAGCAGCCATCCACCCCGGGGGCAGTTCTTC
>TRBV6-2/TRBV6-3|.|.|TRBJ2-3
CASSPGATQYF
TGTGCCAGCAGTCCCGGGGCTACGCAGTATTTT
>TRBV3-1|TRBD2|.|TRBJ2-1
CASSPSGGDDEQFF
TGTGCCAGCAGTCCCAGCGGGGGGGACGATGAGCAGTTCTTC
>TRBV4-3|.|.|TRBJ2-1
CASSQGWGVAYNEQFF
TGCGCCAGCAGCCAAGGATGGGGGGTGGCCTACAATGAGCAGTTCTTC
>TRBV6-5|TRBD1|few|TRBJ1-3
CASSYAPGQGLNTIYF
TGTGCCAGCAGTTACGCCCCGGGACAGGGTCTCAACACCATATATTTT
>TRBV4-1|.|.|TRBJ2-3
CASSQGPTPTHYSTDTQYF
TGCGCCAGCAGCCAAGGACCTACTCCGACCCACTACTCCACAGATACGCAGTATTTT
>TRBV12-3/TRBV12-4|TRBD1|.|TRBJ1-2
CASTADRGYYGYTF
TGTGCCAGCACTGCGGACAGGGGGTATTATGGCTACACCTTC
>TRBV4-1|.|few|TRBJ2-6
CASSQEESGANVLTF
TGCGCCAGCAGCCAAGAGGAGTCTGGGGCCAACGTCCTGACTTTC
>TRBV7-3|TRBD2|once|TRBJ2-5
CASSLYSGGAWETQYF
TGTGCCAGCAGCTTATATAGCGGGGGGGCCTGGGAGACCCAGTACTTC
>TRBV3-1|.|few|TRBJ1-1
CASTQIANYPEAFF
TGTGCCAGCACCCAAATCGCAAACTACCCTGAAGCTTTCTTT
>TRBV12-3/TRBV12-4|.|.|TRBJ1-5
CASSDSLQGGQPQHF
TGTGCCAGCAGTGATTCCCTACAGGGAGGCCAGCCCCAGCATTTT
>TRBV7-8|TRBD1|many|TRBJ1-5
CASSPGTGANQPQHF
TGTGCCAGCAGCCCAGGGACAGGGGCCAATCAGCCCCAGCATTTT
>TRBV6-1|.|.|TRBJ1-5
CASSPGGAGQPQHF
TGTGCCAGCAGTCCAGGAGGCGCGGGTCAGCCCCAGCATTTT
>TRBV13|.|.|TRBJ1-3
CASSSGLAAGNTIYF
TGTGCCAGCAGCTCGGGACTGGCCGCCGGAAACACCATATATTTT
>TRBV7-9|TRBD1|.|TRBJ1-1
CASSGTGGTLLEAFF
TGTGCCAGCAGCGGGACAGGGGGAACTTTGTTAGAAGCTTTCTTT
>TRBV7-2|.|.|TRBJ2-1
CASSSEVGEFTISAYNEQFF
TGTGCCAGCAGCTCAGAGGTCGGCGAGTTCACCATCTCTGCCTACAATGAGCAGTTCTTC
>TRBV7-9|.|.|TRBJ2-7
CASSQAPSEQYF
TGTGCCAGCAGCCAGGCCCCAAGCGAGCAGTACTTC
>TRBV5-4|TRBD2|few|TRBJ2-1
CASSPWGGGSEQFF
TGTGCCAGCAGCCCCTGGGGCGGGGGGAGTGAGCAGTTCTTC
>TRBV19|.|few|TRBJ2-1
CASSLTDSDVEQFF
TGTGCCAGTAGTCTCACAGACAGTGATGTTGAGCAGTTCTTC
>TRBV20-1|.|.|TRBJ1-5
CSAISDQPQHF
TGCAGTGCGATCAGTGATCAGCCCCAGCATTTT
>TRBV27|.|.|TRBJ2-2
CASSLWETGELFF
TGTGCCAGCAGTTTATGGGAAACCGGGGAGCTGTTTTTT
>TRBV7-9|.|.|TRBJ2-2
CASSSEAGELFF
TGTGCCAGCAGCTCGGAAGCCGGGGAGCTGTTTTTT
>TRBV5-6|TRBD2|.|TRBJ2-1
CASSIGLAGGLGNEQFF
TGTGCCAGCAGCATCGGACTAGCGGGGGGGCTCGGGAATGAGCAGTTCTTC
>TRBV11-2|TRBD2|few|TRBJ2-1
CASSVGGGAFEQFF
TGTGCCAGCAGCGTAGGCGGGGGGGCGTTTGAGCAGTTCTTC
>TRBV27|.|few|TRBJ2-7
CASSLGLLYEQYF
TGTGCCAGCAGTTTAGGGCTGCTCTACGAGCAGTACTTC
>TRBV20-1|TRBD1|.|TRBJ1-3
CSAGTGRSGNTIYF
TGCAGTGCTGGGACAGGCCGCTCTGGAAACACCATATATTTT
>TRBV20-1|TRBD2|few|TRBJ2-7
CSARERGGTYEQYF
TGCAGTGCTAGAGAGCGGGGGGGCACGTACGAGCAGTACTTC